This T cell receptor (beta chain) came from a study of neurological immune-mediated disorders. Notes on the study in general: TCR-beta repertoires seemed private in all groups, with no expanded CDR3 amino acid sequences shared.

This clonotype was counted many times. The antigen is not known. 5'RACE generated cDNA with 10-nucleotide random UMIs. TCRdb passed the 5' RACE reads through MiXCR, listing each CDR3 protein once. The sample lists tens of thousands of distinct CDR3 sequences, about 9.5% occurring once. Sequenced input: PBMCs. The sequence was obtained from a man aged 45-65 years in good health.

The CDR3 DNA reads TGTGCCAGCAGCCCTCGGACTTACAATGAGCAGTTCTTC. The encoded protein is CASSPRTYNEQFF. The V and J genes are TRBV7-2 and TRBJ2-1; a weak D match, TRBD2 (5 bases). The V gene lost 5 bases and the J gene lost 4 bases, with 9 bases spanning the gap. Germline V gene data show CDR1 as SGHTA and CDR2 as FQGNSA. The CDR3 covers 13 residues.